This T cell receptor beta chain was documented in a study of blood T cell repertoires in COVID-19. The method was immunoSEQ multiplex PCR; TCRdb's version includes in-frame clones alone and lacks a portion of them. The sample gives just under 250,000 clones, 75% to 90% of which show up once; less than 4% is in the top ten. Trimming stripped 4 bases from V and 6 bases from J, with 19 bases between. This CDR3 contains 17 residues. Germline V gives CDR1 MGHRA, CDR2 YSYEKL. Sample: peripheral blood. The receptor's source is a young woman who had recovered from COVID-19. The rearrangement links TRBV4-1 to TRBJ1-6, with a possible D match to TRBD1 (6 bases). CDR3 nucleotides: TGCGCCAGCAGCCCCCAGGGGCAGGGAAGGGGTAATTCACCCCTCCACTTT. It translates to CASSPQGQGRGNSPLHF.